This section outlines one T cell receptor (beta chain) sequence together with its context. This clonotype has more than one count but fewer than ten. The target of this receptor is not known. No much larger clonotype is one base removed from it; base qualities were not supplied. This entry belongs to a study of response to subunit inactivated influenza vaccine (dated by TCRdb to the late 2010s). Turning to the overall study: Deep quantitative T cell receptor repertoire profiling was used in the study to track responses to a trivalent subunit inactivated influenza vaccine.

The research as a whole found: According to the authors, only a limited number of new T cells may be recruited by each seasonal influenza vaccination.

Trimming removed 3 bases from V and 4 bases from J; the gene matches leave 5 bases unexplained. Per the germline V gene, ENHRY is the CDR1 and SYGVKD is the CDR2. From the cysteine up to the phenylalanine, the CDR3 has a length of 15 residues. Left in the record is the CDR3 DNA by itself, 45 bases read in frame from the first base. The library relied on RT-PCR. The run used an Illumina HiSeq 2500. Using fastp at Q25 and MiXCR, TCRdb reprocessed the public reads and kept productive beta chains. Merged by CDR3 protein, the rows form single entries marked with the most common genes and DNA. For this sample the table gives roughly 780,000 distinct CDR3 sequences, of which about a fifth were detected only once. The ten largest clones represent approximately 10% of the sample.

Specimen: PBMCs from blood, collected 5 days after vaccination. This chain joins TRBV10-3 to TRBJ1-2; 10 bases in the middle match TRBD1. This clonotype was sampled from a man in his fifties or sixties who received an inactivated influenza vaccine. Donor details come from another sample of the same person, matched by shared clones. Here the CDR3 is given as CAISDRDRGIYGYTF. The sequenced DNA is TGTGCCATCAGTGACCGGGACAGGGGCATCTATGGCTACACCTTC.